This is a list of T cell receptor beta chains from one sample in a study of blood T cell repertoires in COVID-19. The assay was immunoSEQ multiplex PCR, and TCRdb's table has in-frame clones only and misses some. The table lists 250,000 or so clones, just under 85% of them singletons. Sequencing was carried out using peripheral blood. These receptors were collected from an elderly man with acute or convalescent COVID-19. Both conserved end residues are part of each CDR3. A D gene is named only where the DNA matches it firmly. Rows give clone size only sometimes, using once, few, many, or a class for an expanded clone.

>TRBV29-1|TRBJ2-3|TRBD2|-
TGCAGCGTTGTCTGGGGTAGCGGGGCGCAGTATTTT
CSVVWGSGAQYF
>TRBV15|TRBJ2-7|TRBD1|-
TGTGCCACCAGCAGGGACAGGGGCTCCACCTACGAGCAGTACTTC
CATSRDRGSTYEQYF
>TRBV5-6|TRBJ2-3|TRBD1|-
TGTGCCAGCAGCGAAAGAACAGGGGGCAGCACAGATACGCAGTATTTT
CASSERTGGSTDTQYF
>TRBV6-4|TRBJ2-7|TRBD2|-
TGTGCCACAATCCGATGGGGACTAGTGCCTGAGCAGTACTTC
CATIRWGLVPEQYF
>TRBV28|TRBJ1-1|TRBD1|-
TGTGCCAGCAGCTCCTATGGGACAGGGATGAACACTGAAGCTTTCTTT
CASSSYGTGMNTEAFF
>TRBV24-1|TRBJ1-2|-|-
TGTGCCACCAGTGATCCCGGGAAAATAGGCTACACCTTC
CATSDPGKIGYTF
>TRBV5-4|TRBJ2-1|TRBD2|once
TGTGCCAGCAGGGGGGGGAACGGACTTTCCCCACAGGAGCAGTTCTTC
CASRGGNGLSPQEQFF
>TRBV30|TRBJ2-7|TRBD1|-
TGTGCCTGGGCCGCCCGATCGAGACAGGGCTCCTACGAGCAGTACTTC
CAWAARSRQGSYEQYF
>TRBV27|TRBJ2-3|TRBD2|-
TGTGCCAGCAGTCCCACTAGCGGGGGGGAGAGAGGGACGCAGTATTTT
CASSPTSGGERGTQYF
>TRBV30|TRBJ1-1|TRBD1|-
TGTGCCTGGAAGTACAGGGGGCGCATGAACACTGAAGCTTTCTTT
CAWKYRGRMNTEAFF
>TRBV3-1/TRBV3-2|TRBJ1-2|-|-
TGTGCCAGCAGCCAAGATGGAGCTAACTATGGCTACACCTTC
CASSQDGANYGYTF
>TRBV7-9|TRBJ1-5|-|-
TGTGCCAGCAGCGCGGGGGCTCAGCCCCAGCATTTT
CASSAGAQPQHF
>TRBV7-3|TRBJ2-5|TRBD1|-
TGTGCCAGCAGCACTCGGACAGGAGAGACCCAGTACTTC
CASSTRTGETQYF
>TRBV6-1|TRBJ2-5|-|-
TGTGCCAGCAGTGAATCCCCTGGGGCAGGTAGTGGGGAGACCCAGTACTTC
CASSESPGAGSGETQYF
>TRBV2|TRBJ2-1|-|-
TGTGCCAGCAGTGTGGGAGGCCCCCGGGCGGTATACAATGAGCAGTTCTTC
CASSVGGPRAVYNEQFF
>TRBV6-5|TRBJ1-2|-|-
TGTGCCATCCAGGGGAACTATGGCTACACCTTC
CAIQGNYGYTF
>TRBV19|TRBJ1-3|TRBD1|-
TGTGCCAGTAGGGGACAGGGGCTCTCTGGAAACACCATATATTTT
CASRGQGLSGNTIYF
>TRBV4-1|TRBJ2-2|TRBD1|-
TGCGCCAGCAGCCAAGGCCCCAGGGGGCGGGGCGGGGAGCTGTTTTTT
CASSQGPRGRGGELFF
>TRBV7-7|TRBJ2-3|TRBD1|-
TGTGCCAGCAGCCGGACAGGGGGCGTCACAGATACGCAGTATTTT
CASSRTGGVTDTQYF
>TRBV30|TRBJ1-6|-|-
TGTGCCTGGAGTGTACGGTGGGGGGTGCAGGAATCACCCCTCCACTTT
CAWSVRWGVQESPLHF
>TRBV7-9|TRBJ1-3|-|-
TGTGCCAGCAGTATCGATTTTAACAGGGCCATATATTTT
CASSIDFNRAIYF
>TRBV6-6|TRBJ2-7|TRBD2|-
TGTGCCAGCAGTCGGGCAGGGACTAGCGGGAGTTCCTCCTACGAGCAGTACTTC
CASSRAGTSGSSSYEQYF
>TRBV28|TRBJ1-2|TRBD1|once
TGTGCCAGCTCAGACGGGACAGGGGTTATCTATGGCTACACCTTC
CASSDGTGVIYGYTF
>TRBV5-4|TRBJ2-7|TRBD1|-
TGTGCCAGCAGCTGGGGACAGGGGGCCTACGAGCAGTACTTC
CASSWGQGAYEQYF
>TRBV7-3|TRBJ2-2|TRBD2|-
TGTGCCAGCAGCTTAATGGCTAGCGGGAGGGCCAGGGAGCTGTTTTTT
CASSLMASGRARELFF
>TRBV28|TRBJ2-2|-|-
TGTGCCAGCAGTCCTCGGGACTCAAACACCGGGGAGCTGTTTTTT
CASSPRDSNTGELFF
>TRBV5-1|TRBJ1-1|-|-
TGCGCCAGCAGCTTGTCCCAGGGGCCCAACACTGAAGCTTTCTTT
CASSLSQGPNTEAFF
>TRBV6-5|TRBJ2-7|TRBD1|-
TGTGCCAGCAGACGACAGGGGGGGTCCTACGAGCAGTACTTC
CASRRQGGSYEQYF
>TRBV4-2|TRBJ1-3|-|-
TGTGCCAGCAGCCCCCAAACAGCTCTCGCTGGAAACACCATATATTTT
CASSPQTALAGNTIYF
>TRBV7-7|TRBJ2-7|TRBD1|-
TGTGCCAGCAGCTACAACCTTGAATACCGGGACAGGGAGCTGGAATACTTC
CASSYNLEYRDRELEYF
>TRBV3-1/TRBV3-2|TRBJ1-1|-|-
TGTGCCAGCAGCCCCTACCGGGACAAACCTGAAGCTTTCTTT
CASSPYRDKPEAFF
>TRBV10-2|TRBJ1-5|-|few
TGCGCCAGCATGATGAGTGACAATCAGCCCCAGCATTTT
CASMMSDNQPQHF
>TRBV7-9|TRBJ1-2|-|-
TGTGCCAGCAGCCGTAGCATAAGTAACTATGGCTACACCTTC
CASSRSISNYGYTF
>TRBV5-1|TRBJ1-2|-|few
TGCGCCAGCAGCTTGGGACATCTCAACTATGGCTACACCTTC
CASSLGHLNYGYTF
>TRBV2|TRBJ1-1|TRBD1|-
TGTGCCAGCAGGGACCCCGGGACAGGGGATGAAGCTTTCTTT
CASRDPGTGDEAFF
>TRBV18|TRBJ1-2|-|-
TGTGCCAGCTCACCACCCGTATCACCGAGGAGCGGCTACACCTTC
CASSPPVSPRSGYTF
>TRBV5-8|TRBJ2-7|TRBD1|-
TGTGCCAGCAGCTTCCGACAGGGAGCAACCTACGAGCAGTACTTC
CASSFRQGATYEQYF
>TRBV7-2|TRBJ1-2|TRBD1|-
TGTGCCAGCAGCTTCGGACAGGGCTATGGCTACACCTTC
CASSFGQGYGYTF
>TRBV11-2|TRBJ1-1|-|-
TGTGCCAGCAGCTTAGTGGTTGCAGGGGTGGGCACTGAAGCTTTCTTT
CASSLVVAGVGTEAFF
>TRBV24-1|TRBJ2-2|-|-
TGTGCCACCAGTGTCTGGAACACCGGGGAGCTGTTTTTT
CATSVWNTGELFF
>TRBV5-1|TRBJ2-5|TRBD2|-
TGCGCCAGCAGCTTGGGTCCAGCGGGAGTCCAAGAGACCCAGTACTTC
CASSLGPAGVQETQYF
>TRBV7-9|TRBJ2-1|TRBD1|-
TGTGCCAGCAGCCCCCTCTCCGGGACAGGGGGTATGAATGAGCAGTTCTTC
CASSPLSGTGGMNEQFF
>TRBV19|TRBJ2-7|-|-
TGTGCCAGTAGCGTTGACTTTGCCTACGAGCAGTACTTC
CASSVDFAYEQYF
>TRBV28|TRBJ1-6|-|-
TGTGCCAGCAGTTTTGGACCAGGGGTGTCACCCCTCCACTTT
CASSFGPGVSPLHF
>TRBV7-8|TRBJ2-7|TRBD1|few
TGTGCCAGCAGCCCTCGACAGGGCTACGAGCAGTACTTC
CASSPRQGYEQYF
>TRBV18|TRBJ1-6|TRBD1|-
TGTGCCAGCTCACCGGGACAGGATTATTCACCCCTCCACTTT
CASSPGQDYSPLHF
>TRBV7-9|TRBJ2-7|TRBD1|-
TGTGCCAGCAGCTCCTCCCCTGCGACAGGGACCTACGAGCAGTACTTC
CASSSSPATGTYEQYF
>TRBV11-2|TRBJ2-3|TRBD2|-
TGTGCCAGCAGTACTAGCGGGGACCCGGATACGCAGTATTTT
CASSTSGDPDTQYF
>TRBV5-1|TRBJ1-2|-|-
TGCGCCAGCAGAGGGGGGGCGGATGGCTACACCTTC
CASRGGADGYTF
>TRBV5-1|TRBJ1-2|TRBD1|-
TGCGCCAGCAGCTGGACGGACAGGGCGGAGGGCTACACCTTC
CASSWTDRAEGYTF
>TRBV30|TRBJ2-2|TRBD1|-
TGTGCCTGGAAACCGGGACAGGGGTACACCGGGGAGCTGTTTTTT
CAWKPGQGYTGELFF
>TRBV28|TRBJ1-1|TRBD1|-
TGTGCCAGCAGTTTGACAGGGGGATACACTGAAGCTTTCTTT
CASSLTGGYTEAFF
>TRBV6-5|TRBJ1-2|-|-
TGTGCCAGCAGTTACGGAGGACTTGGCTACACCTTC
CASSYGGLGYTF
>TRBV11-2|TRBJ1-3|-|-
TGTGCCAGCAGCTCCTCAGGGGCCGTTGGGGGAAACACCATATATTTT
CASSSSGAVGGNTIYF